This TCR beta chain was sequenced during a study of shared clonotypes between healthy human individuals. This clone was recorded once. Germline lookup yields CDR1 SGHTA and CDR2 FQGNSA. The CDR3 totals 15 residues. The V and J ends lost 1 base and 9 bases respectively, with 18 bases between them. Template for every sorted-subset replicate PCR totaled around 200 ng DNA, around 32,000 T cell genomes. Profiling relied on immunoSEQ multiplex PCR, and the TCRdb table lists in-frame clones only, not all of them. The table has about 1.5 million clones, roughly 98% seen once. This receptor was identified in a man aged 30 to 45 in good health. The specimen sequenced was naive CD4+ T cells sorted from blood. The subset: CD45RA+ positively selected. The V gene is TRBV7-2, the J gene TRBJ1-2; D call uncertain. CDR3 coding DNA: TGTGCCAGCAGCTTAGTTAGGACCGGGCTGCCAAGCTACACCTTC. Protein product: CASSLVRTGLPSYTF.